The T cell receptor (beta chain) under discussion was sequenced for a study of blood T cell repertoires in COVID-19. Clones were sequenced by immunoSEQ multiplex PCR, and TCRdb holds only the in-frame ones, with some missing. The sample has 73,000 or so clones; less than 75% are singletons. The clonotype comes from a man in his sixties with acute or convalescent COVID-19. The sequenced sample was peripheral blood.

CDR3 sequence reads: CASSPSRGSLDTQYF. CDR3 nucleotides: TGTGCCAGCTCACCAAGCAGGGGATCATTAGATACGCAGTATTTT. The rearrangement links TRBV18 to TRBJ2-3; D might be TRBD1 (6 bases). Deletions cut 2 bases from V and 5 bases from J, with 14 bases between. Germline CDR1 reads KGHSH; CDR2 reads LQKENI. This CDR3 is 15 amino acids long.